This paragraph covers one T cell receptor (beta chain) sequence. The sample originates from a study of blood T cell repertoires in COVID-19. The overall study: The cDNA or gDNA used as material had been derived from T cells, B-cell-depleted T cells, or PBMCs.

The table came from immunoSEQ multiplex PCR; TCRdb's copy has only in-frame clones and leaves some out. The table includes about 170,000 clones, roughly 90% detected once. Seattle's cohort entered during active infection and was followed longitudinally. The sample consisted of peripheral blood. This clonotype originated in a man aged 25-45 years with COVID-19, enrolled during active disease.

CDR3 protein: CASSRSRTTGWGDGYTF. As DNA, the CDR3 is TGTGCCAGCAGCCGTTCAAGAACGACAGGGTGGGGAGATGGCTACACCTTC. V is TRBV9 and J is TRBJ1-2; 7 bases line up with TRBD1. J gave up 6 bases and V 4 bases, and 18 bases lay outside the gene matches. This CDR3 comprises 17 residues. Per germline, CDR1 SGDLS and CDR2 YYNGEE.